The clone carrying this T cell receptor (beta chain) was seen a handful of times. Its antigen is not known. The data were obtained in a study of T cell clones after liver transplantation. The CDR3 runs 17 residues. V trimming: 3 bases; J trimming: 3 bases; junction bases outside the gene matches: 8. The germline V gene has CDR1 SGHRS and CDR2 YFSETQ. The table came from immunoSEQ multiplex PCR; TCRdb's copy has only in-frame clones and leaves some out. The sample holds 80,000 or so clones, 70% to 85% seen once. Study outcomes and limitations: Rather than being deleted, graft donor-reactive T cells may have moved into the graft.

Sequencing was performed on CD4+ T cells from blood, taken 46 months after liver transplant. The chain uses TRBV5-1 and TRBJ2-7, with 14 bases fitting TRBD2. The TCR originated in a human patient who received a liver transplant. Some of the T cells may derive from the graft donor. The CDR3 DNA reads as TGCGCCAGCAGCTCGCCGGGACTAGCGGGAGTTTTCTACGAGCAGTACTTC. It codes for CASSSPGLAGVFYEQYF.